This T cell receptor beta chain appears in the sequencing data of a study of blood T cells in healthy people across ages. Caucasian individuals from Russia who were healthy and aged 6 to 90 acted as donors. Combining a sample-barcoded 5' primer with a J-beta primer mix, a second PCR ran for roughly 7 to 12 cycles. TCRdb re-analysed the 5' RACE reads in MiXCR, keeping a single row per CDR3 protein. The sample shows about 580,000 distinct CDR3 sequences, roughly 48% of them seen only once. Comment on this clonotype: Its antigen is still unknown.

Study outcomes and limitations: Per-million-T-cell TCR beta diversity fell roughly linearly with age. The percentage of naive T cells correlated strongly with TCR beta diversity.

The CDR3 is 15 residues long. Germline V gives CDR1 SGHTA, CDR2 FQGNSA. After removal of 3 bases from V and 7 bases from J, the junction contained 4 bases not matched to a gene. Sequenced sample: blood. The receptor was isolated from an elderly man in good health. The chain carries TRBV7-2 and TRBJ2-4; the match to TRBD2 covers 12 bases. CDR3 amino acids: CASSFLAGGRNIQYF. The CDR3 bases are TGTGCCAGCAGCTTTCTAGCGGGGGGGCGTAACATTCAGTACTTC.